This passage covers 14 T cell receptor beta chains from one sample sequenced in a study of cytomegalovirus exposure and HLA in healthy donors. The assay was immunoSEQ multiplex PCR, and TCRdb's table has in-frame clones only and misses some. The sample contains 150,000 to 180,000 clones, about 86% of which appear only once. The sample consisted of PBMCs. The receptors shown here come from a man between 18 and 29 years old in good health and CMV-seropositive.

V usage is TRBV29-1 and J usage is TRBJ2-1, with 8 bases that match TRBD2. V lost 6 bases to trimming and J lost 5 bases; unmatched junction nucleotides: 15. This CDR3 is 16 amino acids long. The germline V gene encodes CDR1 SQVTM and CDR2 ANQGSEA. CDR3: CSVPGGAHFLNNEQFF. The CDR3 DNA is TGCAGCGTGCCGGGGGGGGCCCACTTCCTTAACAATGAGCAGTTCTTC.

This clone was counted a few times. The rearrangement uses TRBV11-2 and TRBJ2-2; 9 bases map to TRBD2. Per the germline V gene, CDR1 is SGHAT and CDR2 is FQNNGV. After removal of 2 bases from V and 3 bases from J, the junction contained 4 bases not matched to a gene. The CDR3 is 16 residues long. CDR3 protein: CASSLTLAGDTGELFF. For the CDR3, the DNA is TGTGCCAGCAGCTTAACATTAGCGGGAGACACCGGGGAGCTGTTTTTT.

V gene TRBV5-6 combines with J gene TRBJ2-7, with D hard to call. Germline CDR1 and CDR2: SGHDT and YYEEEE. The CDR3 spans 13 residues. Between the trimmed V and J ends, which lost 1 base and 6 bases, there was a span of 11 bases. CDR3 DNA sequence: TGTGCCAGCAGCTTGCAATCTCTAGGCGAGCAGTACTTC. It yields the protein CASSLQSLGEQYF. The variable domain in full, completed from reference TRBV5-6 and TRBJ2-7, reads DAGVTQSPTHLIKTRGQQVTLRCSPKSGHDTVSWYQQALGQGPQFIFQYYEEEERQRGNFPDRFSGHQFPNYSSELNVNALLLGDSALYLCASSLQSLGEQYFGPGTRLTVT.

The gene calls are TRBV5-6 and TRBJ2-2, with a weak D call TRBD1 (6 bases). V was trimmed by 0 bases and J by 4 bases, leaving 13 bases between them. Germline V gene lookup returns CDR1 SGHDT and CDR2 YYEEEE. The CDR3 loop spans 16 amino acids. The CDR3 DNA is TGTGCCAGCAGCTTGGAAGTGGGACAAGTCACCGGGGAGCTGTTTTTT. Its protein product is CASSLEVGQVTGELFF.

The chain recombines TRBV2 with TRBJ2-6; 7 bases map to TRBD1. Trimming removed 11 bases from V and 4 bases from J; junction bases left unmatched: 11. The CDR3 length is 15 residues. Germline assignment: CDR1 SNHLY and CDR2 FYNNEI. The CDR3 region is CACNPDRAGANVLTF. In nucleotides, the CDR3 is TGTGCCTGCAACCCCGACAGGGCCGGGGCCAACGTCCTGACTTTC.

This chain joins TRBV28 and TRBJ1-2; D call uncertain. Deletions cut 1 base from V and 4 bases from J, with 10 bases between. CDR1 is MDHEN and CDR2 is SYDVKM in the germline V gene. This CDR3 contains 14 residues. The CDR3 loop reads CASSLSDMPYGYTF. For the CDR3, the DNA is TGTGCCAGCAGTTTATCCGACATGCCCTATGGCTACACCTTC.

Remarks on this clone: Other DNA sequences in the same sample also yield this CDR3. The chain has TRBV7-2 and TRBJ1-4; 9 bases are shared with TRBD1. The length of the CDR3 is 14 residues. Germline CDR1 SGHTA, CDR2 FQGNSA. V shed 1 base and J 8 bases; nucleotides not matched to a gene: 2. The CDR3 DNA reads TGTGCCAGCAGCTTAGGACAGGGGGGGGAAAAACTGTTTTTT. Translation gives CASSLGQGGEKLFF.

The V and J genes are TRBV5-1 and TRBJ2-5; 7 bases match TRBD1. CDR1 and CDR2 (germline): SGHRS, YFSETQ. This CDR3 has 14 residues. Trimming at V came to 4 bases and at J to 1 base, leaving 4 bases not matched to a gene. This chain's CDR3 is CASSPGGTQETQYF. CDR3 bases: TGCGCCAGCAGCCCAGGGGGTACCCAAGAGACCCAGTACTTC.

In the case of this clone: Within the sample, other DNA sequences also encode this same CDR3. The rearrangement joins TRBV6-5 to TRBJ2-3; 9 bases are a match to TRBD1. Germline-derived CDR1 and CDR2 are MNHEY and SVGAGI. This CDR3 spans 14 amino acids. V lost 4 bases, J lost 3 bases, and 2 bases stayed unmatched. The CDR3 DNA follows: TGTGCCAGCAGTTCAGGACAGGGGACAGATACGCAGTATTTT. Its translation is CASSSGQGTDTQYF.

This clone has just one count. CDR3: CASSQRVSPSYEQYF. CDR3 in DNA: TGTGCCAGCAGCCAGAGGGTTTCCCCCTCCTACGAGCAGTACTTC. The chain combines TRBV14 with TRBJ2-7; tentative D call: TRBD2 (5 bases). This CDR3 contains 15 residues. V shed 3 bases and J shed 0 bases, with 12 bases lying between them. The germline CDR1 and CDR2 sequences are SGHDN and FVKESK.

The CDR3, as DNA: TGTGCCATCAGCAGACAGGGTTTTAACTATGGCTACACCTTC. Amino acids: CAISRQGFNYGYTF. The chain combines TRBV10-3 with TRBJ1-2; TRBD1 aligns across 7 bases. Germline assignment: CDR1 ENHRY and CDR2 SYGVKD. The CDR3 consists of 14 residues. Trimming at V came to 6 bases and at J to 1 base, leaving 5 bases not matched to a gene.

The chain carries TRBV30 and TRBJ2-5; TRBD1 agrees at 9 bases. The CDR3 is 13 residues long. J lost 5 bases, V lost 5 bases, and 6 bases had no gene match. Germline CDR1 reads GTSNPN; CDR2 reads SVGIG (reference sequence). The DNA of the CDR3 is TGTGCCTGGGGGACAGGGATGGGGGAGACCCAGTACTTC. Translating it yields CAWGTGMGETQYF.

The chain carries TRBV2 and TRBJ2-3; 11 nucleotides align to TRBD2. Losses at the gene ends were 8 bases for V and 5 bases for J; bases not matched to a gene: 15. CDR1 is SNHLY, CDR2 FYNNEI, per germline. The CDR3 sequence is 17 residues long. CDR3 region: CASGQVNSGGAKDTQYF. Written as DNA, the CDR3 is TGTGCCAGCGGGCAGGTTAATAGCGGGGGGGCGAAAGATACGCAGTATTTT.

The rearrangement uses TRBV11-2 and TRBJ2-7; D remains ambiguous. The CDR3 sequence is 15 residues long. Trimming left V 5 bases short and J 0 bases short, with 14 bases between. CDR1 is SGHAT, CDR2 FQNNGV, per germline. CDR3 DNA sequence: TGTGCCAGCAGCCATTCGGCGGTGCTCTCCTACGAGCAGTACTTC. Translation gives CASSHSAVLSYEQYF.